This TCR beta chain originates from a study of beta chain features in type 1 diabetes. Study results and caveats: Shorter TCRB CDR3s, moderately but significantly so, marked every one of the four CD4+ subsets in Type 1 diabetes patients.

CDR3 length: 17 residues. Germline CDR1 is SGHTA and CDR2 is FQGTGA. J lost 6 bases, V lost 0 bases, and 7 bases had no gene match. The whole isolated RNA underwent reverse transcription, so sequencing captured expressed TCRB transcripts. TCRdb's copy holds only in-frame clones and misses some; the assay was immunoSEQ multiplex PCR. The table shows roughly 400,000 clones, with 9.6% occurring only once. In this sample, this clone turned up many times. Its specificity is unknown. This TCR derives from a man younger than 45 with type 1 diabetes. The sample taken for sequencing was central memory CD4+ T cells from blood. V and J are TRBV7-3 and TRBJ2-1; 11 nucleotides match TRBD2. CDR3 sequence: CASSLTRGSGRANEQFF. The CDR3 coding sequence is TGTGCCAGCAGCTTAACCCGGGGTAGCGGGAGGGCCAATGAGCAGTTCTTC.